The 14 T cell receptor beta chains given below trace back to one sample, sequenced in a study of beta chain features in type 1 diabetes. Of the isolated RNA, all was reverse transcribed, and so the sequenced material was expressed TCRB transcripts. Generated by immunoSEQ multiplex PCR, the TCRdb table keeps only in-frame clones and is missing some. The sample yields 900,000 or so clones, roughly a sixth seen once. What was sequenced was naive CD4+ T cells from blood. The receptors derive from a woman aged 18-29 years in good health.

The rearrangement links TRBV18 to TRBJ2-5, with D perhaps TRBD2 (6 bases). The germline gives CDR1 KGHSH, CDR2 LQKENI. The V end was cut by 2 bases, the J end by 0 bases, with 7 bases between. The CDR3 spans 14 residues. The chain's CDR3 is CASSPKRDQETQYF. In nucleotides, the CDR3 is TGTGCCAGCTCACCAAAGCGGGACCAAGAGACCCAGTACTTC.

This clone was observed a few times. The J gene is TRBJ1-1, the V gene TRBV7-9; a possible D gene is TRBD1 (5 bases). V gave up 4 bases and J gave up 10 bases, with 10 bases separating them. CDR1 and CDR2 (germline): SEHNR, FQNEAQ (reference sequence). The CDR3 loop spans 11 amino acids. The CDR3 DNA reads TGTGCCAGCAGCTCCATGGGGGGAGCTTTCTTT. Its protein product is CASSSMGGAFF.

This chain links TRBV19 with TRBJ1-1; D is uncertain. Per germline, CDR1 LNHDA and CDR2 SQIVND (reference sequence). CDR3 size: 15 residues. V lost 7 bases, J lost 0 bases, and 15 bases lay in between. CDR3 residues: CASIPGGNLNTEAFF. CDR3 nucleotides: TGTGCCAGTATCCCAGGCGGGAACTTGAACACTGAAGCTTTCTTT.

This chain joins TRBV4-1 and TRBJ2-7, with TRBD2 matching 10 bases. The CDR3 loop spans 15 amino acids. The V gene's germline CDR1 is MGHRA and CDR2 YSYEKL. V shed 2 bases and J 2 bases; nucleotides not matched to a gene: 3. The CDR3 sequence: CASSQNSGRTYEQYF. The CDR3 nucleotides are TGCGCCAGCAGCCAAAATAGCGGGAGGACCTACGAGCAGTACTTC.

The chain recombines TRBV19 with TRBJ2-1; tentative D call: TRBD2 (5 bases). The CDR3 spans 15 residues. The germline V gene encodes CDR1 LNHDA and CDR2 SQIVND (reference sequence). Trimming pared 7 bases from V and 2 bases from J, leaving 15 bases between. CDR3 DNA sequence: TGTGCCAGTAAGGACTCGGATCCGACCTACAATGAGCAGTTCTTC. This translates into CASKDSDPTYNEQFF. Based on the CDR3 plus reference TRBV19 and TRBJ2-1, the full variable domain is DGGITQSPKYLFRKEGQNVTLSCEQNLNHDAMYWYRQDPGQGLRLIYYSQIVNDFQKGDIAEGYSVSREKKESFPLTVTSAQKNPTAFYLCASKDSDPTYNEQFFGPGTRLTVL.

The J gene is TRBJ2-1, the V gene TRBV7-3; D may correspond to TRBD1 or TRBD2 (6 bases each). V gave up 1 base and J gave up 7 bases, with 11 bases separating them. From germline, CDR1 is SGHTA and CDR2 FQGTGA. This CDR3 comprises 14 residues. CDR3: CASSLNGGWNEQFF. The CDR3 nucleotides read TGTGCCAGCAGCTTAAACGGGGGCTGGAATGAGCAGTTCTTC.

This chain connects TRBV21-1 to TRBJ2-7. TRBV21-1 is an annotated pseudogene. CDR3 length: 15 residues. CDR3 sequence: CASSKFGDLGREQYF. The CDR3 region has the DNA TGTGCCAGCAGCAAATTTGGGGATCTTGGACGGGAGCAGTACTTC.

The V call is TRBV13, the J call TRBJ1-2; D is uncertain. The CDR3 totals 12 residues. Trimming took off 3 bases at V and 5 bases at J, with 7 bases between the two ends. Germline V gives CDR1 PRHDT, CDR2 FYEKMQ (reference sequence). The CDR3 region is CASSFWRYGYTF. The CDR3 nucleotides are TGTGCCAGCAGCTTTTGGAGATATGGCTACACCTTC.

The CDR3: CASSKESKKWLNTEAFF. The CDR3 DNA reads as TGTGCCAGCAGCAAAGAATCGAAGAAGTGGTTGAACACTGAAGCTTTCTTT. The chain recombines TRBV21-1 with TRBJ1-1. TRBV21-1 is designated a pseudogene. The CDR3 sequence is 17 residues long.

To note about this clone: The same CDR3 can be traced to other DNA sequences in this sample. This sequence joins TRBV29-1 and TRBJ2-1; 13 nucleotides match TRBD2. Trimming took 2 bases from V and 7 from J; bases not matched to a gene: 2. CDR1 SQVTM and CDR2 ANQGSEA come from the germline V gene. This CDR3 contains 14 residues. CDR3 nucleotide sequence: TGCAGCGTTGAACGACTAGCGGGAGGTAATGAGCAGTTCTTC. Protein product: CSVERLAGGNEQFF.

On this clone itself: Other nucleotide sequences from this sample produce the same CDR3. The chain employs TRBV19 and TRBJ2-7; possible D gene TRBD1, 6 bases. Deletions cut 7 bases from V and 0 bases from J, with 13 bases between. The CDR3 has 14 residues. The V gene's germline CDR1 is LNHDA and CDR2 SQIVND (reference sequence). CDR3 bases: TGTGCCAGTACGAGGACAGTCAGCTCCTACGAGCAGTACTTC. Encoded protein: CASTRTVSSYEQYF.

Only a few counts were recorded for this clone. The V call is TRBV11-2, the J call TRBJ2-2; the D is unclear. Germline V gene data show CDR1 as SGHAT and CDR2 as FQNNGV. The germline V and J ends were trimmed by 5 bases and 7 bases, with 11 bases remaining between them. CDR3 length: 13 amino acids. CDR3 sequence reads: CASSQAWVGELFF. For the CDR3, the DNA is TGTGCCAGCAGCCAAGCCTGGGTCGGGGAGCTGTTTTTT.

V usage is TRBV28 and J usage is TRBJ2-2; no reliable D call. The germline V gene has CDR1 MDHEN and CDR2 SYDVKM. Trimming shortened V by 7 bases and J by 5 bases, and 14 bases separated the two germline ends. The CDR3 is made up of 14 amino acids. In nucleotides, the CDR3 is TGTGCCAGCACCGCTGGGCGACGAACCGGGGAGCTGTTTTTT. Amino acids: CASTAGRRTGELFF.

Only a few counts were recorded for this clone. The chain employs TRBV28 and TRBJ1-5, with unresolved D. The CDR3 loop spans 15 amino acids. Trimming took off 5 bases at V and 0 bases at J, with 11 bases between the two ends. The V gene's germline CDR1 is MDHEN and CDR2 SYDVKM. This CDR3 is CASSDAGYSNQPQHF. CDR3 DNA: TGTGCCAGCAGTGACGCGGGTTATAGCAATCAGCCCCAGCATTTT.